What follows is one TCR beta chain and its context. Generated by immunoSEQ multiplex PCR, the TCRdb table keeps only in-frame clones and is missing some. Among 25,000 to 35,000 clones listed, 88% were seen once. Time point noted: newly diagnosed, previously untreated cHL patient sample. Magnetic depletion of unwanted cells isolated CD4+ T cells from thawed PBMCs. The sample originates from a study of PD-1 blockade in classical Hodgkin lymphoma. CDR3 length: 13 amino acids. V was trimmed by 5 bases and J by 9 bases, leaving 14 bases between them. Germline lookup yields CDR1 MDHEN and CDR2 SYDVKM. The source material was CD4+ T cells from blood. The receptor comes from a human donor with classical Hodgkin lymphoma. The rearrangement uses TRBV28 and TRBJ2-1; D ambiguous. The CDR3 bases are TGTGCCAGCAGTCGGCTCAGCAGCCTTGAGCAGTTCTTC. This encodes CASSRLSSLEQFF.